Listed below are T cell receptor beta chains from one sample, sequenced in a study of cytomegalovirus exposure and HLA in healthy donors. The assay was immunoSEQ multiplex PCR, and TCRdb's table has in-frame clones only and misses some. Among roughly 180,000 clones, 75% to 90% were seen once, and the ten largest hold approximately 6.8%. The sample consisted of PBMCs. The receptors shown here come from a man between 25 and 39 years old in good health and CMV-seropositive. Each CDR3 is given without its conserved first and last residue. The size of a clone is reported for some rows only, either as once, few or many, or as a class for expanded clones.

clone_size v_call cdr3_aa
- TRBV29-1 SVDRWNGETQY
- TRBV9 ASSVSGGVDYNEQF
once TRBV19 ASSTPGNQPQH
- TRBV28 ASSKTQGVGATEAF
- TRBV27 ASSLKAPTTPNYGYT
- TRBV29-1 SVEAGSLNTEAF
few TRBV5-1 ASRQGERGYT
- TRBV19 ASSKSDRESNSPLH
- TRBV27 ASSPSTGPVHTEAF
once TRBV6-9 AGQASQETQY
- TRBV7-8 ASSLGGRRGRRGSYEQY
- TRBV5-8 ASRRDRGATGTEAF
- TRBV5-1 ASSVDRVNTEAF